The clone carrying this T cell receptor (beta chain) was seen just once. Antigen specificity is unknown. These data are taken from a study of regulatory T cells in long-lasting Graves disease. On the study more broadly: Antithyroid drugs had been given to newly diagnosed Graves' patients for under 3 months.

Documented time point: newly diagnosed GD, antithyroid drugs for less than 3 months. With RNA extracted from PBMCs as input, the TCR library was made. Arm-PCR of CDR3 regions and iRepertoire HTBI primers were used to build TCR beta libraries. TCRdb re-called the multiplex PCR reads through MiXCR, storing one row per CDR3 protein. The data contain about 220,000 distinct CDR3 sequences, approximately 16% of them singletons. Findings of the study overall: Persistent Graves' patients possessed reduced TCR diversity relative to recently diagnosed ones.

Germline assignment: CDR1 MGHRA and CDR2 YSYEKL. The CDR3 sequence is 16 residues long. V lost 4 bases and J lost 3; bases outside the gene matches: 4. The TCR was taken from a female donor with Graves disease. This chain uses TRBV4-1 with TRBJ2-2; 11 bases agree with TRBD1. The input for sequencing was peripheral blood mononuclear cells (PBMCs), taken at new diagnosis, from a patient treated with antithyroid drugs. The CDR3 DNA follows: TGCGCCAGCAGCCTACGGACAGGGGGCGACACCGGGGAGCTGTTTTTT. Protein sequence: CASSLRTGGDTGELFF.